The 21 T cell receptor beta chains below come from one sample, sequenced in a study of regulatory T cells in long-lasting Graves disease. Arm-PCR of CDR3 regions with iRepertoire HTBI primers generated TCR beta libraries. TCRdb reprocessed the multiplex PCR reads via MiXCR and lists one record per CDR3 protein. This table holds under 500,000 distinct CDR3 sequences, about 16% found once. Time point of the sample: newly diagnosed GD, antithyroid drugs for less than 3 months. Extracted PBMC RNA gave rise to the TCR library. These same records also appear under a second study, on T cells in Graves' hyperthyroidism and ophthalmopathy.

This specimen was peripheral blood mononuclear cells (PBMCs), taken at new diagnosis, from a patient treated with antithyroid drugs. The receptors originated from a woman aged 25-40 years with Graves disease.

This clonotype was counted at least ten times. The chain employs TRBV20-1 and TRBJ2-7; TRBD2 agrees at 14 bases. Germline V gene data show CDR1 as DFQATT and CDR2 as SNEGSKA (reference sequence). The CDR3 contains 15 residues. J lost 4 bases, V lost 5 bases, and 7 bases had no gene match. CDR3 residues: CSASGTSGRGYEQYF. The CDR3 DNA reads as TGCAGTGCTTCCGGGACTAGCGGGAGAGGGTACGAGCAGTACTTC.

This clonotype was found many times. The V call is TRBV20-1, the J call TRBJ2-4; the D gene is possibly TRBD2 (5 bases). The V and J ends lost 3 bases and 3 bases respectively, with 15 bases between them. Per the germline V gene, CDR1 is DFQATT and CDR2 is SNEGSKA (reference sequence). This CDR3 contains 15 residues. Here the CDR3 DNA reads TGCAGTGCTAGCGTAGCGAATTGGGGCAAAAACATTCAGTACTTC. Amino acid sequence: CSASVANWGKNIQYF.

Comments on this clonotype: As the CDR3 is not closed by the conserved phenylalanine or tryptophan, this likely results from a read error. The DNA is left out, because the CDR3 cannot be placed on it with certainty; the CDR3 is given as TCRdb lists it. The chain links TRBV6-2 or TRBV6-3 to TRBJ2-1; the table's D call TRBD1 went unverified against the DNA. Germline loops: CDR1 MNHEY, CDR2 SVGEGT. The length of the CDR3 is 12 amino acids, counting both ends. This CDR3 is CASSYHRDKPFL.

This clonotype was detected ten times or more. Written as DNA, the CDR3 is TGTGCCAGCAGCTTAGGGTGGGGCAGCGCGCCCCAGCATTTT. Its protein is CASSLGWGSAPQHF. The chain combines TRBV11-2 with TRBJ1-5; D might be TRBD1 (5 bases). The CDR3 is 14 residues long. V lost 1 base, J lost 9 bases, and 13 bases lay in between. Germline values: CDR1 SGHAT, CDR2 FQNNGV.

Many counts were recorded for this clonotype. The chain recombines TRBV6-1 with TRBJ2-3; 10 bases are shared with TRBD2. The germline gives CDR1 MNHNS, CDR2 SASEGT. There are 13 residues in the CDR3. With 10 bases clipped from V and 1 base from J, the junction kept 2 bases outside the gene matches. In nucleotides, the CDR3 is TGTGCCACCCTAGCGGGAGGCACAGATACGCAGTATTTT. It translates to CATLAGGTDTQYF.

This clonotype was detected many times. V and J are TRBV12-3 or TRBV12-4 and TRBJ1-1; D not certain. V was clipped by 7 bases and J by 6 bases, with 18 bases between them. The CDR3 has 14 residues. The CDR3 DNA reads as TGTGCCAGCACTCGTAGGGAGGAAGGCGCTGAAGCTTTCTTT. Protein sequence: CASTRREEGAEAFF.

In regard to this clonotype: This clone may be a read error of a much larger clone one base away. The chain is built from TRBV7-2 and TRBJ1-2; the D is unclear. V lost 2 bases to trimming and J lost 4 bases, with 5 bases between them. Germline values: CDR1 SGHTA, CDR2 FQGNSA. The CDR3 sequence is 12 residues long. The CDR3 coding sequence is TGTGCCAGCAGCTTATTTGTCTATGGCTACACCTTC. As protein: CASSLFVYGYTF.

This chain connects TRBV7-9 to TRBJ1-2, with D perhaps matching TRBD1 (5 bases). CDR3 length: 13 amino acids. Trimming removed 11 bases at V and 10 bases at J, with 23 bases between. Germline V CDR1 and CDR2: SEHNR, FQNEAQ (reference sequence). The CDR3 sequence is CAADMGQGAVYTF. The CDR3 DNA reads TGTGCCGCAGACATGGGGCAGGGCGCTGTCTACACCTTC.

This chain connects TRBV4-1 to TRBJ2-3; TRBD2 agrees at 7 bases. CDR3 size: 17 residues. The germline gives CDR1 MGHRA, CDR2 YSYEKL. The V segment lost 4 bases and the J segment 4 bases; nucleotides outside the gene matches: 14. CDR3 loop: CASSRGSARERADTQYF. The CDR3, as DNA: TGCGCCAGCAGCCGTGGTTCAGCGCGGGAGAGGGCAGATACGCAGTATTTT.

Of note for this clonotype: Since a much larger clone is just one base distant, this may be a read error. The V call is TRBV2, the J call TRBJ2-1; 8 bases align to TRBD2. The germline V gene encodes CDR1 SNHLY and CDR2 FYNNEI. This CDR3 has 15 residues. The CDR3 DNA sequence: TGTGCCAGCGGTGAGGCGGGAGGAGTTTTCAATGAGCAGTTCTTC. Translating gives CASGEAGGVFNEQFF.

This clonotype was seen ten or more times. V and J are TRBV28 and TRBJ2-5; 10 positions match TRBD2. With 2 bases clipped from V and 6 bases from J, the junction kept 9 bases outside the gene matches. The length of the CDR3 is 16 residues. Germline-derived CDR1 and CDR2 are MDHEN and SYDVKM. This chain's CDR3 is CASSLRLAGEEKTQYF. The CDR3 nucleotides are TGTGCCAGCAGTTTACGGCTAGCGGGAGAGGAAAAGACCCAGTACTTC.

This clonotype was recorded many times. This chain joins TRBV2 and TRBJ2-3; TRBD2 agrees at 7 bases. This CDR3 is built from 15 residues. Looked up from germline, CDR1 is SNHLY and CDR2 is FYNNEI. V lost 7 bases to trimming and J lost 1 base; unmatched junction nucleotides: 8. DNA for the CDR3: TGTGCCAGCACCGAGGGAGGGCAGGGCACAGATACGCAGTATTTT. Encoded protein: CASTEGGQGTDTQYF.

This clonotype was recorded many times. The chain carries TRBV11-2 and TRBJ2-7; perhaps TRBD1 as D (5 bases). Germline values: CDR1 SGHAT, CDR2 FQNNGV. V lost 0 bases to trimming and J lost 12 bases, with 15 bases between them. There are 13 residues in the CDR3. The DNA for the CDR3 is TGTGCCAGCAGCTTAGATAGGGGCAGAAACCTGTACTTC. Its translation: CASSLDRGRNLYF.

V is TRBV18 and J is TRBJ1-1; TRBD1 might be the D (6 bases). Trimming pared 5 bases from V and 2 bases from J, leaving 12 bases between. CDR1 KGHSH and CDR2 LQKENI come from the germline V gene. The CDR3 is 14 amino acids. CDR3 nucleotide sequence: TGTGCCAGCTCAATTACAGGGACCAACACTGAAGCTTTCTTT. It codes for CASSITGTNTEAFF.

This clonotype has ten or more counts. CDR3 in DNA: TGTGCCAGCAGTGCTCTCGCTAACTATGGCTACACCTTC. It yields the protein CASSALANYGYTF. The chain carries TRBV28 and TRBJ1-2; the D is unclear. Trimming removed 5 bases at V and 0 bases at J, with 7 bases between. The CDR3 is made up of 13 amino acids. Germline CDR1 and CDR2: MDHEN and SYDVKM.

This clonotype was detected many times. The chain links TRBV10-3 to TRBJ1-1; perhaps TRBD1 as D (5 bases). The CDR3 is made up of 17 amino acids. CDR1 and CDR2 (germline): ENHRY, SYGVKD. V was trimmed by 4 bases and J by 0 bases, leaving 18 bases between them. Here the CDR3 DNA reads TGTGCCATCAGTGCGACCGGTAGGGGACCTATGAACACTGAAGCTTTCTTT. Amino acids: CAISATGRGPMNTEAFF.

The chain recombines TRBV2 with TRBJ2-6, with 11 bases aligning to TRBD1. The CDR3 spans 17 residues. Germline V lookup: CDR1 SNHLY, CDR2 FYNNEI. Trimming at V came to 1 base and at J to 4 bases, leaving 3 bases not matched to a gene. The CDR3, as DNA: TGTGCCAGCAGTGAAGGGACAGGGGGCTCAGGGGCCAACGTCCTGACTTTC. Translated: CASSEGTGGSGANVLTF.

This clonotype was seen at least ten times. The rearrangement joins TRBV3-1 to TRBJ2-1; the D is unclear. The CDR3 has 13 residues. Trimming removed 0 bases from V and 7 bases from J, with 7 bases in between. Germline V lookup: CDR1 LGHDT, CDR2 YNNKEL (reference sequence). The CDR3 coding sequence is TGTGCCAGCAGCCAAGAATTGTGGAATGAGCAGTTCTTC. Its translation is CASSQELWNEQFF.

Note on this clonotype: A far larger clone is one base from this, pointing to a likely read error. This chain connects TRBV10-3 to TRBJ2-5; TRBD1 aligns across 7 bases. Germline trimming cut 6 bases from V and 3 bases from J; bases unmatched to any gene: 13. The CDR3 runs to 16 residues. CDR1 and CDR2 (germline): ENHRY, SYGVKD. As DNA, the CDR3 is TGTGCCATCAGGACCCGGACAGGCTCTGGGGAAGAGACCCAGTACTTC. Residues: CAIRTRTGSGEETQYF.

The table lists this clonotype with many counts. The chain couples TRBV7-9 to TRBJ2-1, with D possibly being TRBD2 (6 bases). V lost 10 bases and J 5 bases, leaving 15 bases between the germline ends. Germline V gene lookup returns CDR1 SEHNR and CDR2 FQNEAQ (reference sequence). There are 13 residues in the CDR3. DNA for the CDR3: TGTGCCATTCGACTAGTTCGTGACAATGAGCAGTTCTTC. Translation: CAIRLVRDNEQFF.

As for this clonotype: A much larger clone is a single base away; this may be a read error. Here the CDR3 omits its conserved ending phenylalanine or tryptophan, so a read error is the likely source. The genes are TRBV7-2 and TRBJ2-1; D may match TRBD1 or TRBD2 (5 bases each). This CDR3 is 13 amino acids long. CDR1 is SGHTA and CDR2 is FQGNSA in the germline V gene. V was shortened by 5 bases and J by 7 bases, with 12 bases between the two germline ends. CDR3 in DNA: TGTGCCAGCAGCACCGGGACCGTAAATGAGCAGTTCCTC. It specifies CASSTGTVNEQFL.